This TCR beta chain was identified in a study of CD8 T cells in ankylosing spondylitis. TCRdb re-derived calls from the 5' RACE reads in MiXCR, one entry per CDR3 protein. The sample consists of 450,000 to 550,000 distinct CDR3 sequences, about 5.7% of them appearing once. Germline-derived CDR1 and CDR2 are DFQATT and SNEGSKA (reference sequence). With 5 bases clipped from V and 4 bases from J, the junction kept 6 bases outside the gene matches. The CDR3 contains 13 residues. In this sample, this clonotype turned up many times. Its antigen is as yet unknown. Whole-study results and caveats: In ankylosing spondylitis blood, a motif of seven or eight highly homologous TCR beta variants appeared characteristic.

The sequence was obtained from a male donor with ankylosing spondylitis. Sequencing used blood, either unsorted or a sorted T cell fraction (not recorded which). The chain links TRBV20-1 to TRBJ2-5; 8 bases map to TRBD1. Written as DNA, the CDR3 is TGCAGTGCTCACCAAGACAGGGGAGAGACCCAGTACTTC. As protein: CSAHQDRGETQYF.